This is a list of T cell receptor beta chains from one sample in a study of cytomegalovirus exposure and HLA in healthy donors. Using immunoSEQ multiplex PCR, the repertoire was profiled, and TCRdb retains in-frame clones only, with some absent. The sample lists 150,000 to 200,000 clones, roughly 87% seen once, with roughly 0.23% in the top ten. The sequenced sample was PBMCs. The receptors were gathered from a girl in the first two years of life in good health and CMV-seronegative. The CDR3 runs from the conserved cysteine through the conserved F or W. A D gene is named only where the DNA matches it firmly. A row's size may be missing; if present it is once, few, many or a size class.

cdr3_length j_call d_call clone_size v_call cdr3_aa cdr3_nt
15 TRBJ2-1 . . TRBV6-5 CASSYGAGTVNEQFF TGTGCCAGCAGTTACGGCGCGGGAACAGTGAATGAGCAGTTCTTC
14 TRBJ1-4 . . TRBV27 CASSSLATNEKLFF TGTGCCAGCAGTTCCCTTGCAACTAATGAAAAACTGTTTTTT
10 TRBJ1-5 . . TRBV6-1 CASGGAAQHF TGTGCCAGCGGGGGGGCAGCCCAGCATTTT
14 TRBJ2-7 TRBD1 . TRBV6-1 CASRAGQGIYEQYF TGTGCCAGCAGGGCTGGACAGGGGATTTACGAGCAGTACTTC
16 TRBJ2-1 TRBD2 . TRBV6-1 CASSATLAGGFGEQFF TGTGCCAGCAGTGCCACACTAGCGGGAGGTTTCGGTGAGCAGTTCTTC
19 TRBJ2-3 TRBD2 . TRBV7-9 CASSLGGIRGGLEADTQYF TGTGCCAGCAGCTTAGGAGGCATCCGGGGGGGCCTCGAGGCAGATACGCAGTATTTT
18 TRBJ2-1 TRBD2 . TRBV6-1 CASSEAALGGARYNEQFF TGTGCCAGCAGTGAAGCGGCACTCGGGGGGGCAAGGTACAATGAGCAGTTCTTC
15 TRBJ1-4 . . TRBV30 CAWRYPPGLGEKLFF TGTGCCTGGAGGTACCCTCCAGGGTTGGGTGAAAAACTGTTTTTT
15 TRBJ1-1 . . TRBV7-9 CASSLGNRVNTEAFF TGTGCCAGCAGCTTAGGGAACAGGGTTAACACTGAAGCTTTCTTT
14 TRBJ1-2 TRBD1 . TRBV5-1 CAGEPGQGPYGYTF TGCGCCGGTGAACCCGGACAGGGCCCGTATGGCTACACCTTC
17 TRBJ2-1 TRBD2 . TRBV9 CASSVVASGRSYNEQFF TGTGCCAGCAGCGTAGTTGCTAGCGGGCGATCCTACAATGAGCAGTTCTTC
15 TRBJ2-2 TRBD2 . TRBV14 CASSRLAGGDGELFF TGTGCCAGCAGCCGACTAGCGGGAGGCGACGGGGAGCTGTTTTTT
19 TRBJ1-2 . . TRBV18 CASSPARARIAYSNYGYTF TGTGCCAGCTCACCAGCTAGAGCCAGAATAGCTTATTCTAACTATGGCTACACCTTC
12 TRBJ1-2 . once TRBV30 CAWSVQSYGYTF TGTGCCTGGAGTGTACAATCCTATGGCTACACCTTC
15 TRBJ2-3 TRBD2 . TRBV2 CASTVAGVGTDTQYF TGTGCCAGCACAGTAGCGGGGGTCGGCACAGATACGCAGTATTTT